This T cell receptor beta chain stems from a study of T cells during gluten challenge in celiac disease listed by TCRdb under 2017. Broadly, across the study: Paired single-cell TCR sequencing was done for fewer than 10 challenge participants who showed a significant increase in HLA-DQ:gluten tetramer-binding T cells. On the Illumina MiSeq, single-cell libraries were sequenced paired-end 250 bp and bulk libraries were sequenced paired-end 300 bp. Blood was collected at baseline, day 6 and day 14 of the challenge, whereas duodenal biopsies were collected at baseline and day 14.

In the germline V gene (reference sequence), CDR1 corresponds to GTSNPN and CDR2 to SVGIG. From cysteine to phenylalanine, the CDR3 is 15 amino acids long. Here the CDR3 DNA is all that survives: 45 bases in frame from base 1. The V end gives up 2 bases and the J end 3 bases, leaving 6 bases in the junction not matched to a gene. The library was generated by single-cell sequencing. Reads for this sample came from an Illumina MiSeq. Paired single-cell TCR-alpha and TCR-beta sequences were amplified by three nested PCRs with multiplexed primers covering all TRA and TRB V genes. The paper's processing steps were these. Selected pRESTO steps were used for read preprocessing, and IMGT/HighV-QUEST was used to assign V, D, J genes and CDR3 junctions. Only valid singletons with no more than three chains, each backed by 100 or more reads, were kept as single cells. Clonotypes were defined by identical paired TCR-alpha/beta nucleotide sequences, and cross-patient sharing of only 0.2% indicated negligible cross-contamination. Repertoire diversity was estimated with an undersampling-corrected Shannon index in samples with more than 20 cells. The public reads were run again by TCRdb, first through fastp at Q25 and then through MiXCR, and only productive beta chains were kept. Rows matching on CDR3 protein sequence are summarized as one entry with the most common DNA and genes. The V and J calls come from TCRdb's annotation, not from the publication. The sample table shows about 300 distinct CDR3 sequences, and around 50% are seen once. The ten top clones hold roughly four fifths of the sample.

Here is what the overall study found, with its caveats: A peak in circulating gluten-specific T cells was observed on day 6, and the day-6 repertoire appeared to be composed largely of expanded preexisting memory clonotypes. Across about seven patients, roughly 12-45% of single-cell TCR-alpha/beta clonotypes at the latest time point were also found at baseline, with about 52-56% being obtained from bulk data. On day 6, circulating gluten-specific T cells had a lower sample-corrected Shannon diversity, showing that clonal expansion increased.

On this clonotype: Base qualities are not at hand, and no much larger clone is one base apart.

Blood cells were gated as tetramer-binding CD4+ effector-memory gut-homing T cells defined as CD3+, CD45RA-, CD62L- and integrin beta7+, with lineage markers excluded. A 14-day oral dietary gluten challenge was undertaken by treated celiac disease patients on a gluten-free diet so that recall of gluten-specific T cells could be studied. Sorting was done on an Aria II cell sorter as single cells, plus in bulk whenever tetramer-positive cells were relatively numerous. Before staining, peripheral blood mononuclear cells were isolated using Ficoll density gradient centrifugation and then cryopreserved. Thawed cells were stained with a pool of PE-conjugated HLA-DQ:gluten tetramers presenting immunodominant gluten epitopes before sorting of tetramer-binding CD4+ T cells. Following HLA-DQ:gluten tetramer staining, tetramer-based enrichment was performed on blood samples.

The receptor's source is a female donor with celiac disease. Sample: gluten-specific CD4+ T cells sorted from blood using tetramers, taken at baseline or on day 6, 14 or 28 of gluten challenge (not recorded which). The chain was built from TRBV30 and TRBJ2-2; a stretch of 7 junction bases matches TRBD1. The DNA sequence reads TGTGCCTGGAGTCAGACAGGGTGGGACACCGGGGAGCTGTTTTTT. Its translation is CAWSQTGWDTGELFF. The CDR3, completed at both ends by the reference TRBV30 and TRBJ2-2 genes, gives the full variable domain SQTIHQWPATLVQPVGSPLSLECTVEGTSNPNLYWYRQAAGRGLQLLFYSVGIGQISSEVPQNLSASRPQDRQFILSSKKLLLSDSGFYLCAWSQTGWDTGELFFGEGSRLTVL.